The entry below describes one TCR beta chain. Under the authors' procedure: Reference gene primer amplification gave nucleated cell count estimates. Produced via immunoSEQ multiplex PCR; TCRdb's table is partial and in-frame only. The V and J calls and clone size come from that table; D and trimming were worked out from the DNA. The sample gives about 110,000 clones, approximately 90% of which show up once; 4% to 5.5% is in the top ten. The sample is drawn from a study of blood T cell repertoires in COVID-19. The wider study: Nucleic acid was either cDNA or gDNA, and it came from T cells, B-cell-depleted T cells, or PBMCs.

Trimming removed 4 bases from V and 5 bases from J; junction bases left unmatched: 9. The CDR3 runs to 15 residues. The TCR comes from a human donor in a cohort sampled during active COVID-19. J is TRBJ1-1 and V is TRBV23-1, with TRBD1 identical over 8 bases. TRBV23-1 is designated an ORF whose function remains uncertain. Source material: peripheral blood. For the CDR3, the DNA is TGCGCCAGCAGTCCGGTCCGGACAGGGTATACTGAAGCTTTCTTT. Encoded protein: CASSPVRTGYTEAFF.